One sample yielded the 19 T cell receptor beta chains listed below, sequenced in a study of chemoradiotherapy in HPV16-positive cancers. Sequencing was performed with immunoSEQ multiplex PCR; in TCRdb, only in-frame clones are kept and a portion is missing. The sample shows 7,000 to 7,500 clones, 82% of them seen only once. The sample was tumor tissue, taken from a patient who underwent chemoradiotherapy. The receptors come from a human donor with HPV-associated anogenital cancer.

This chain uses TRBV2 with TRBJ1-1; D is unclear. V shed 5 bases and J shed 6 bases, with 16 bases lying between them. CDR1 is SNHLY, CDR2 FYNNEI, per germline. CDR3 size: 14 residues. The CDR3 DNA reads as TGTGCCAGCAGTATAAGGGTTACTCCGCCTGAAGCTTTCTTT. This encodes CASSIRVTPPEAFF. The variable domain in full, with the rest retrieved from reference TRBV2 and TRBJ1-1, is EPEVTQTPSHQVTQMGQEVILRCVPISNHLYFYWYRQILGQKVEFLVSFYNNEISEKSEIFDDQFSVERPDGSNFTLKIRSTKLEDSAMYFCASSIRVTPPEAFFGQGTRLTVV.

The chain carries TRBV5-6 and TRBJ1-1, with D possibly TRBD1 on 6 matching bases. CDR1 is SGHDT and CDR2 is YYEEEE in the germline V gene. The CDR3 covers 14 residues. The V end lost 6 bases, the J end lost 6 bases, and 18 bases lay between the germline ends. DNA of the CDR3: TGTGCCAGCAACCCGCGCCAGGGGAGGTCTGAAGCTTTCTTT. Translation gives CASNPRQGRSEAFF. Combining the CDR3 with reference TRBV5-6 and TRBJ1-1 gives the whole variable domain DAGVTQSPTHLIKTRGQQVTLRCSPKSGHDTVSWYQQALGQGPQFIFQYYEEEERQRGNFPDRFSGHQFPNYSSELNVNALLLGDSALYLCASNPRQGRSEAFFGQGTRLTVV.

The genes are TRBV9 and TRBJ2-1; D possibly matches TRBD1 or TRBD2 (5 bases each). Germline V gives CDR1 SGDLS, CDR2 YYNGEE. The CDR3 consists of 15 residues. The V and J ends lost 3 bases and 4 bases respectively, with 14 bases between them. As DNA, the CDR3 is TGTGCCAGCAGCGAAGCCGGGACCCAGTACAATGAGCAGTTCTTC. Translated, it gives CASSEAGTQYNEQFF.

The chain links TRBV4-1 to TRBJ2-1; TRBD2 matches 10 bases. The germline CDR1 and CDR2 sequences are MGHRA and YSYEKL. The CDR3 loop spans 16 amino acids. Trimming at V came to 0 bases and at J to 6 bases, leaving 5 bases not matched to a gene. CDR3 nucleotides: TGCGCCAGCAGCCAAGATACTAGCGGGGTTCGCAATGAGCAGTTCTTC. Translated: CASSQDTSGVRNEQFF.

A few counts support this clone. The rearrangement joins TRBV28 to TRBJ1-2, with a weak D call TRBD1 (5 bases). Germline loops: CDR1 MDHEN, CDR2 SYDVKM. Deletions cut 2 bases from V and 8 bases from J, with 9 bases between. The CDR3 sequence is 12 residues long. The CDR3 here is CASSLGTAGYTF. The CDR3 DNA is TGTGCCAGCAGTTTAGGGACCGCGGGCTACACCTTC.

This clone was counted a few times. The V and J genes are TRBV10-3 and TRBJ1-5; 10 nucleotides agree with TRBD1. The CDR3 contains 16 residues. After removal of 3 bases from V and 4 bases from J, the junction contained 6 bases not matched to a gene. Germline V CDR1 and CDR2: ENHRY, SYGVKD. CDR3 DNA sequence: TGTGCCATCAGTGATGGTGGGACAGGGGTGAATCAGCCCCAGCATTTT. This translates into CAISDGGTGVNQPQHF.

The genes are TRBV4-3 and TRBJ1-1; D is uncertain. The CDR3 totals 11 residues. Trimming left V 1 base short and J 11 bases short, with 8 bases between. CDR1 is LGHNA and CDR2 is YSLEER in the germline V gene. As DNA, the CDR3 is TGCGCCAGCAGCCAAGGGTCGGAGGCTTTCTTT. Translated, it gives CASSQGSEAFF.

In this sample, this clone turned up a few times. The CDR3 here is CASSYSLGTGELFF. CDR3 DNA sequence: TGTGCCAGCAGTTACTCGCTGGGGACCGGGGAGCTGTTTTTT. The chain carries TRBV6-5 and TRBJ2-2; the D is unclear. V dropped 0 bases and J dropped 5 bases, with 7 bases sitting between them. The CDR3 totals 14 residues. Germline V gene sequence: CDR1 MNHEY, CDR2 SVGAGI.

This chain connects TRBV6-1 to TRBJ1-6; D is ambiguous. V was pared by 8 bases and J by 2 bases, with 10 bases between. Germline CDR1 is MNHNS and CDR2 is SASEGT. The CDR3 contains 14 residues. CDR3 sequence reads: CASGREAYNSPLHF. In nucleotides, the CDR3 is TGTGCCAGCGGTCGGGAGGCCTATAATTCACCCCTCCACTTT.

The chain couples TRBV6-1 to TRBJ1-2, with 7 bases that match TRBD1. Germline-derived CDR1 and CDR2 are MNHNS and SASEGT. This CDR3 has 18 amino acids. Unmatched junction bases numbered 18, after V lost 1 base and J lost 7 bases. CDR3 loop: CASSEDRTGHSSLRGYTF. The CDR3 DNA follows: TGTGCCAGCAGTGAAGATCGGACAGGTCATTCCTCTCTACGTGGCTACACCTTC.

The chain joins TRBV7-8 to TRBJ2-5; D is undetermined. The CDR3 is made up of 12 amino acids. Between the trimmed V and J ends, which lost 3 bases and 5 bases, there was a span of 7 bases. Germline V gene data show CDR1 as SGHVS and CDR2 as FQNEAQ. The CDR3 nucleotides read TGTGCCAGCAGCTTTACTGTTGAGACCCAGTACTTC. Translated, it gives CASSFTVETQYF.

The chain recombines TRBV5-6 with TRBJ2-7; TRBD1 might be the D (5 bases). Germline CDR1 and CDR2: SGHDT and YYEEEE. This CDR3 region has 15 residues. V lost 4 bases to trimming and J lost 3 bases, with 17 bases between them. CDR3: CASSRGVGRGYEQYF. CDR3 DNA: TGTGCCAGCAGCAGGGGCGTGGGTCGCGGCTACGAGCAGTACTTC.

The chain uses TRBV4-2 and TRBJ2-5; TRBD2 is a possible D gene (5 bases). CDR1 LGHNA and CDR2 YNFKEQ come from the germline V gene. V was cut by 5 bases and J by 5 bases, with 12 bases left in between. The CDR3 totals 13 residues. This CDR3 reads CASSEQLGETQYF. In DNA form, the CDR3 reads TGTGCCAGCAGCGAACAACTAGGGGAGACCCAGTACTTC.

The chain couples TRBV7-2 to TRBJ2-4; TRBD2 agrees at 7 bases. Germline CDR1 reads SGHTA; CDR2 reads FQGNSA. The ends lost 3 bases at V and 11 bases at J; junction bases unmatched: 4. The CDR3 is 12 residues long. Here the CDR3 reads CASSLGGSFQYF. In nucleotides, the CDR3 is TGTGCCAGCAGCTTGGGGGGGAGTTTTCAGTACTTC.

V gene TRBV7-9 combines with J gene TRBJ2-7, with a weak D call TRBD2 (6 bases). V dropped 8 bases and J dropped 6 bases, with 11 bases sitting between them. Germline V CDR1 and CDR2: SEHNR, FQNEAQ (reference sequence). The CDR3 sequence is 11 residues long. In DNA form, the CDR3 reads TGTGCCAGCCACGGGCGGGGCGAGCAGTACTTC. Its translation: CASHGRGEQYF.

The J gene is TRBJ2-6, the V gene TRBV6-5, with D possibly matching TRBD1 (6 bases). V lost 4 bases and J 2 bases, leaving 9 bases between the germline ends. From germline, CDR1 is MNHEY and CDR2 SVGAGI. This CDR3 has 15 residues. CDR3 DNA sequence: TGTGCCAGCAGTTCCAGGGGCACTGGGGCCAACGTCCTGACTTTC. This translates into CASSSRGTGANVLTF.

The chain recombines TRBV5-1 with TRBJ1-3; D remains ambiguous. The germline gives CDR1 SGHRS, CDR2 YFSETQ. This CDR3 is built from 14 residues. Trimming removed 2 bases from V and 2 bases from J, with 8 bases in between. CDR3 residues: CASSLIGTGNTIYF. CDR3 DNA: TGCGCCAGCAGCTTAATAGGAACTGGAAACACCATATATTTT.

This clone appeared a few times. V and J are TRBV5-4 and TRBJ1-5; D remains ambiguous. Germline CDR1 and CDR2: SGHNT and YYREEE (reference sequence). The V and J ends lost 2 bases and 7 bases respectively, with 10 bases between them. This CDR3 comprises 13 residues. CDR3 coding DNA: TGTGCCAGCAGCTTAGGCCTAGGGCAGCCCCAGCATTTT. It is translated as CASSLGLGQPQHF.

The genes are TRBV6-1 and TRBJ2-5; either TRBD1 or TRBD2 may supply D (5 bases each). The CDR3 runs to 13 residues. V dropped 1 base and J dropped 3 bases, with 6 bases sitting between them. Germline V gives CDR1 MNHNS, CDR2 SASEGT. The CDR3 DNA is TGTGCCAGCAGTGAAGGGGGGAAAGAGACCCAGTACTTC. It specifies CASSEGGKETQYF.